The 7 T cell receptor beta chains listed next were all sequenced from one sample in a study of T cell repertoires in cytomegalovirus infection (dated by TCRdb to between 2018 and 2021). TCRdb shows the sequencer as Illumina HiSeq 1500. TCRdb redid the processing of the public reads, applying fastp at Q25 and MiXCR, and retained in-frame beta chains. Every entry covers one CDR3 protein and lists the most common genes and DNA from its rows. The sample profile shows approximately 180,000 distinct CDR3 sequences; approximately 9.6% of them were found once. About 4.6% of the sample goes to the ten largest clones. Input material: PBMCs. The receptors were gathered from a human donor in good health (CMV status not recorded). Some clones in this sample may be carry-over from other donors' samples.

This clonotype appeared many times. The CDR3 DNA reads as TGCAGTGCTCCATCACAGGGGGCAGGCTATGGCTACACCTTC. Translated: CSAPSQGAGYGYTF. This chain uses TRBV20-1 with TRBJ1-2, with 9 bases fitting TRBD1. CDR1 and CDR2 from the germline V gene are DFQATT and SNEGSKA (reference sequence). After removal of 5 bases from V and 4 bases from J, the junction contained 8 bases not matched to a gene. CDR3 length: 14 amino acids.

This clonotype was recorded many times. The gene calls are TRBV7-2 and TRBJ1-1, with unresolved D. Germline CDR1 reads SGHTA; CDR2 reads FQGNSA. CDR3 length: 15 residues. V gave up 1 base and J gave up 6 bases, with 15 bases separating them. CDR3 coding DNA: TGTGCCAGCAGCTTAGTCTGGTCGGCACCATCTGAAGCTTTCTTT. Translating it yields CASSLVWSAPSEAFF.

The chain couples TRBV19 to TRBJ2-5; a possible D gene is TRBD2 (5 bases). Germline V gene sequence: CDR1 LNHDA, CDR2 SQIVND (reference sequence). Trimming shortened V by 4 bases and J by 3 bases, and 6 bases separated the two germline ends. The CDR3 runs to 12 residues. This CDR3 reads CASSRAEETQYF. CDR3 bases: TGTGCCAGTAGTAGAGCGGAAGAGACCCAGTACTTC.

This clonotype was observed many times. The chain combines TRBV6-5 with TRBJ1-6; unclear D gene. V was pared by 5 bases and J by 4 bases, with 21 bases between. The germline gives CDR1 MNHEY, CDR2 SVGAGI. This CDR3 is built from 18 residues. In DNA, the CDR3 is TGTGCCAGCAGTAGAAAAGGACCGAGACCGAGTTATAATTCACCCCTCCACTTT. Translated: CASSRKGPRPSYNSPLHF.

The chain joins TRBV20-1 to TRBJ2-7, with 9 bases fitting TRBD2. In germline, CDR1 is DFQATT, CDR2 SNEGSKA (reference sequence). This CDR3 contains 15 residues. V was clipped by 0 bases and J by 7 bases; unmatched bases: 10. The CDR3 loop reads CSARDIRLAGSEQYF. The CDR3 region has the DNA TGCAGTGCTAGAGATATTAGGCTAGCGGGGTCTGAGCAGTACTTC.

This clonotype appeared a few times. The rearrangement uses TRBV5-6 and TRBJ1-2; D perhaps matches TRBD1 (5 bases). Germline CDR1 SGHDT, CDR2 YYEEEE. The CDR3 runs to 15 residues. V gave up 3 bases and J gave up 4 bases, with 16 bases separating them. CDR3 sequence: CASSYPGGRGYGYTF. The CDR3 coding sequence is TGTGCCAGCAGCTACCCTGGTGGTAGGGGCTATGGCTACACCTTC.

This clonotype was seen a few times. The V call is TRBV25-1, the J call TRBJ2-1; TRBD2 agrees at 11 bases. V shed 8 bases and J 9 bases; nucleotides not matched to a gene: 12. This CDR3 has 15 amino acids. Germline V CDR1 and CDR2: MGHDK, SYGVNS. Here the CDR3 reads CASATTSGKFREQFF. The DNA of the CDR3 is TGTGCCAGCGCCACGACTAGCGGGAAATTCCGTGAGCAGTTCTTC.